The TCR beta chain under discussion was sequenced for a study of blood T cells in healthy people across ages (dated by TCRdb to the mid-2010s). Context from the whole study: In model experiments, template switching captured about one uniquely barcoded TCR beta cDNA molecule for every two T cells. The study measured age-related changes in TCR beta repertoire diversity using deep sequencing normalized with unique cDNA molecular identifiers. The donors were divided into four age groups: young (average about 16 years), middle-aged (roughly 40), aged (about 60) and long-lived (nearly 85). To avoid experimental bias, donors of different ages were spread randomly across the sequencing lanes. For two donors (one aged 18 to 29 and one aged 80 or older), the study analyzed two additional independent replicas of 1 million unique cDNA reads from the same blood draw.

The count of this clonotype is one. This clone's antigen is unknown. Base qualities are not provided; no much larger clone lies one nucleotide away. Receptor libraries were prepared by 5' RACE. The data were produced on an Illumina HiSeq 2500. A second PCR of roughly 7 to 11 cycles was performed with a sample-barcoded 5' primer and a J-beta primer mix. Each TCR beta cDNA molecule received a unique molecular identifier from a template-switch 5' adaptor carrying 12 random nucleotides. At least 3 million CDR3-containing paired-end reads were obtained from each sample. All of the RNA was converted into first-strand cDNA using the Mint cDNA synthesis kit, with a TRBC-specific oligonucleotide serving as the primer. Following uracil-DNA glycosylase treatment, a first 18-cycle PCR with universal primers M1SS and BC2_uni_R was performed on all cDNA. The authors' analysis ran thus. For normalization, 1 million high-quality reads, each with a distinct molecular identifier, were randomly selected from each sample. Instead of being binned into consensus sequences, reads that shared molecular identifiers were thrown out. MiTCR, set to a Q25 quality threshold and the strictest error-elimination algorithm, was used for CDR3 identification, clonotype clustering and error correction. A nonparametric unseen species model using Euler transformation provided a lower-bound estimate of total TCR beta diversity. Through fastp at Q25 and MiXCR, TCRdb rebuilt clones from the public reads, retaining in-frame beta chains. One record per CDR3 amino acid sequence lists the most common genes and DNA. In this record, the V and J calls reflect TCRdb's handling and not the investigators' own analysis. Here the sample has hundreds of thousands of distinct CDR3 sequences; 60% to 80% occur a single time. The leading ten clones occupy 25% to 35% of the sample.

Here is what the overall study found, with its caveats: Because donor CMV infection status was unknown, age-related changes in expanded clonotypes were potentially confounded. Since profiling was done on bulk unsorted PBMCs, naive and antigen-experienced compartments could not be conclusively compared. The percentage of naive T cells measured by flow cytometry correlated strongly with observed TCR beta diversity. The long-lived group showed more naive CD4+ T cells, fewer expanded clones and increased TCR diversity than the aged group, suggesting age selection. As age increased, observed TCR beta diversity per million T cells dropped in a roughly linear way, and a significant reduction was already evident by age 40. Estimates of total diversity based on one million sequenced T cells were regarded as lower bounds and as underestimates.

Systemically healthy Caucasian individuals from Russia, 39 in total and aged about 6 to 90 years, were included as donors. Around 9.7 milliliters of peripheral blood were collected from each donor into EDTA-treated Vacutainer tubes. Ficoll-Paque density-gradient centrifugation was used to isolate PBMCs, with at least 7 million per sample. Total RNA, at least 6 micrograms per sample, was extracted from PBMCs with Trizol reagent. For every donor, flow cytometry on a PBMC aliquot measured the percentage of naive CD45RAhigh/CD27high T cells. The sequence came from a young man in good health. What was sequenced was blood.

For the CDR3, the sequence is CASSRRAGGETQYF. DNA sequence: TGTGCCAGCAGCCGAAGAGCGGGGGGAGAGACCCAGTACTTC. The rearranged segments are TRBV4-2 and TRBJ2-5; TRBD2 agrees with 9 junctional bases. V ends up 4 bases short and J 4 bases short, with an unmatched junction base count of 4. Via the germline V gene, CDR1 is LGHNA and CDR2 YNFKEQ. There are 14 amino acids in the CDR3, from cysteine to phenylalanine inclusive. Solely the CDR3 DNA is kept, with 42 bases framed from the first base.